The following is a T cell receptor (beta chain) sequence with its context. Its specificity is unknown. The CDR3 loop spans 13 amino acids. CDR1 and CDR2 from the germline V gene are SGHRS and YFSETQ. Trimming cost V 2 bases and J 7 bases; bases outside gene matches: 5. The data derive from a study of early stage breast cancer tumors. The protocol was immunoSEQ multiplex PCR, while the TCRdb copy is restricted to in-frame clones and leaves out a portion. The table has more than 20,000 clones, 76% seen once. Findings of the study overall: Blood repertoires resembled normal breast more than tumor. Compared with adjacent normal breast, tumors showed 2.5 to 3-fold denser, more clonal T cells.

V usage is TRBV5-1 and J usage is TRBJ1-2; 7 bases are shared with TRBD1. The material sequenced was blood. This TCR came from a person aged 55 to 69 with breast cancer. The CDR3 sequence is CASSFTGEFGYTF. The CDR3 DNA sequence: TGCGCCAGCAGCTTTACAGGGGAGTTTGGCTACACCTTC.